This paragraph reports one T cell receptor (beta chain). Its target is unknown. These data belong to a study of siplizumab effects on memory and regulatory T cells. Using immunoSEQ multiplex PCR, the repertoire was profiled, and TCRdb retains in-frame clones only, with some absent. Counted here are about 100,000 clones, around 90% occurring once; the ten biggest clones make up roughly 2.7%. Study conclusions and caveats: Suppression by proliferating Tregs derived from siplizumab cultures was not verified. Unstimulated naive T cells seemed to show more diversity than memory cells did, and they also seemed to be among the major contributors to the alloresponse. Controls had 26.9% Treg-derived mappable alloreactive CD4+ clones on average, versus around 64% with siplizumab.

The receptor was derived from a human donor in good health. Some clones in this sample may be carry-over from other donors' samples. Sample: CD4+ T cells sorted from blood.

As DNA, the CDR3 is TGTGCCAGTAGTATGAGGGGTCCGGGGTCGGGGGCGAACTACAATGAGCAGTTCTTC. Its protein is CASSMRGPGSGANYNEQFF. The chain has TRBV19 and TRBJ2-1; D may correspond to TRBD1 or TRBD2 (6 bases each). There are 19 residues in the CDR3. CDR1 and CDR2 (germline): LNHDA, SQIVND (reference sequence). Deletions cut 3 bases from V and 3 bases from J, with 24 bases between.